The 20 T cell receptor beta chains below were found in one sample sequenced in a study of CD8 T cells in Susac syndrome (dated by TCRdb to about 2019). To prepare the library, the immunoSEQ multiplex PCR assay was applied. RNA was extracted with the RNeasy kit and roughly 0.45 to 1 ug was reverse transcribed using random hexamers. TCRdb cleaned the public reads at Q25 with fastp, built clones with MiXCR and kept in-frame beta chains. Under each unique CDR3 protein, matching rows form one entry showing the most common genes and DNA. Across this sample there are approximately 120,000 distinct CDR3 sequences, with around 94% seen only once. Of the sample, around 0.2% is held by the ten largest clones. Source material: CD8+ T cells from PBMCs. These receptors came from a human donor with Susac syndrome.

The chain recombines TRBV7-8 with TRBJ2-7; 7 bases fit TRBD1. CDR3 length equals 14 residues. V lost 3 bases to trimming and J lost 3 bases; unmatched junction nucleotides: 5. Germline V gene sequence: CDR1 SGHVS, CDR2 FQNEAQ. CDR3 nucleotide sequence: TGTGCCAGCAGCTTCGGGGACAGAGTCTACGAGCAGTACTTC. It codes for CASSFGDRVYEQYF.

The chain uses TRBV20-1 and TRBJ2-1; TRBD2 aligns across 7 bases. The trim removed 3 bases at V and 5 bases at J, leaving 10 bases unmatched. This CDR3 region has 15 residues. Per the germline V gene, CDR1 is DFQATT and CDR2 is SNEGSKA (reference sequence). The CDR3 coding sequence is TGCAGTGCTAGTGTCCCCCTAGCGGTCAACAATGAGCAGTTCTTC. Amino acids: CSASVPLAVNNEQFF.

This clonotype was counted a single time. The gene calls are TRBV4-2 and TRBJ2-1; tentatively, D is TRBD1 or TRBD2 (5 bases each). Trimming removed 6 bases from V and 9 bases from J, with 18 bases in between. The germline V gene has CDR1 LGHNA and CDR2 YNFKEQ. This CDR3 contains 14 residues. The CDR3 DNA is TGTGCCAGCAGTGTGGGGGAGAACGATATTGAGCAGTTCTTC. It encodes CASSVGENDIEQFF.

The J gene is TRBJ2-5, the V gene TRBV7-9, with 9 bases lining up with TRBD1. Germline loops: CDR1 SEHNR, CDR2 FQNEAQ (reference sequence). J lost 4 bases, V lost 4 bases, and 10 bases had no gene match. The CDR3 loop spans 16 amino acids. CDR3 amino acids: CASSSDRGLFPETQYF. The CDR3 nucleotides are TGTGCCAGCAGCTCGGACAGGGGATTGTTTCCAGAGACCCAGTACTTC.

J is TRBJ2-3 and V is TRBV12-3 or TRBV12-4, with D possibly being TRBD2 (7 bases). The CDR3 extends over 14 amino acids. Trimming cost V 3 bases and J 3 bases, with 10 bases left between them. Here the CDR3 reads CASSLGGQTDTQYF. CDR3 sequence (DNA): TGTGCCAGCAGTTTGGGGGGGCAAACAGATACGCAGTATTTT.

This clonotype occurred once. The chain employs TRBV20-1 and TRBJ2-1, with 8 bases that match TRBD1. Losses at the gene ends were 6 bases for V and 4 bases for J; bases not matched to a gene: 14. The CDR3 consists of 16 residues. In germline, CDR1 is DFQATT, CDR2 SNEGSKA (reference sequence). CDR3 in amino acids: CSAEGLGTGLYNEQFF. In nucleotides, the CDR3 is TGCAGTGCAGAGGGCCTAGGGACAGGACTATACAATGAGCAGTTCTTC.

The gene calls are TRBV27 and TRBJ2-3, with 8 positions matching TRBD2. V trimming: 0 bases; J trimming: 4 bases; junction bases outside the gene matches: 6. The CDR3 runs 16 residues. Per germline, CDR1 MNHEY and CDR2 SMNVEV (reference sequence). Written as DNA, the CDR3 is TGTGCCAGCAGTTTATCTGCCAGCGGGGGTCCAGATACGCAGTATTTT. This sequence encodes CASSLSASGGPDTQYF.

V is TRBV5-5 and J is TRBJ2-1, with TRBD2 identical over 8 bases. The junction had 10 bases not matched to a gene; V was cut back by 0 bases and J by 8 bases. Germline V lookup: CDR1 SGHKS, CDR2 YYEKEE (reference sequence). This CDR3 has 16 residues. The CDR3 protein is CASSLAFSGSIDEQFF. CDR3 DNA sequence: TGTGCCAGCAGCTTGGCCTTCAGCGGGAGCATCGATGAGCAGTTCTTC.

This chain uses TRBV11-1 with TRBJ2-1, with 8 bases that match TRBD1. Trimming cost V 5 bases and J 9 bases; bases outside gene matches: 6. The CDR3 is made up of 13 amino acids. The germline V gene has CDR1 SGHAT and CDR2 FQDESV (reference sequence). The CDR3, as DNA: TGTGCCAGCAGCCGGACAGGGACGGGTGAGCAGTTCTTC. Its translation: CASSRTGTGEQFF.

The chain couples TRBV7-9 to TRBJ2-7, with 7 bases that match TRBD2. The CDR3 runs 15 residues. Germline V CDR1 and CDR2: SEHNR, FQNEAQ (reference sequence). The V segment lost 5 bases and the J segment 0 bases; nucleotides outside the gene matches: 7. In DNA form, the CDR3 reads TGTGCCAGCAGCCCTTCGCAGCGGGGCTCCTACGAGCAGTACTTC. It codes for CASSPSQRGSYEQYF.

The V call is TRBV15, the J call TRBJ2-7; D not certain. The V gene lost 3 bases and the J gene lost 2 bases, with 8 bases spanning the gap. The length of the CDR3 is 13 residues. Germline assignment: CDR1 LNHNV and CDR2 YYDKDF (reference sequence). The CDR3 nucleotides are TGTGCCACCAGCAGGGACGGAGCCTACGAGCAGTACTTC. It is translated as CATSRDGAYEQYF. Based on the CDR3 plus reference TRBV15 and TRBJ2-7, the full variable domain is DAMVIQNPRYQVTQFGKPVTLSCSQTLNHNVMYWYQQKSSQAPKLLFHYYDKDFNNEADTPDNFQSRRPNTSFCFLDIRSPGLGDTAMYLCATSRDGAYEQYFGPGTRLTVT.

The DNA of the CDR3 is TGCAGTGCTAGAGGACAGGGACCCTACGAGCAGTACTTC. This codes for CSARGQGPYEQYF. The chain uses TRBV20-1 and TRBJ2-7; 7 bases match TRBD1. Per germline, CDR1 DFQATT and CDR2 SNEGSKA (reference sequence). This CDR3 contains 13 residues. V lost 1 base and J lost 2; bases outside the gene matches: 2.

The chain combines TRBV28 with TRBJ2-1; D is tentatively TRBD1 or TRBD2 (5 bases each). CDR1 and CDR2 (germline): MDHEN, SYDVKM. The CDR3 totals 17 residues. V lost 2 bases, J lost 0 bases, and 14 bases lay in between. In DNA form, the CDR3 reads TGTGCCAGCAGTTTAGAGTCCGGTGGGGGCTCCTACAATGAGCAGTTCTTC. Its translation: CASSLESGGGSYNEQFF.

The chain combines TRBV2 with TRBJ2-5, with D tentatively TRBD1 (6 bases). The CDR3 is 14 amino acids. Deletions cut 2 bases from V and 3 bases from J, with 10 bases between. Germline CDR1 is SNHLY and CDR2 is FYNNEI. The CDR3 reads CASSEYRTEETQYF. In nucleotides, the CDR3 is TGTGCCAGCAGTGAATACCGGACAGAAGAGACCCAGTACTTC.

The chain is built from TRBV19 and TRBJ2-3; D not resolved. Germline V lookup: CDR1 LNHDA, CDR2 SQIVND (reference sequence). The CDR3 loop spans 13 amino acids. The V and J ends lost 6 bases and 5 bases respectively, with 12 bases between them. The CDR3 DNA reads as TGTGCCAGTAGCCCCCAGGAAATAGATACGCAGTATTTT. As protein: CASSPQEIDTQYF.

The rearrangement links TRBV11-2 to TRBJ2-5; D possibly corresponds to TRBD2 (6 bases). Germline CDR1 SGHAT, CDR2 FQNNGV. There are 12 residues in the CDR3. Between the trimmed V and J ends, which lost 6 bases and 5 bases, there was a span of 10 bases. The CDR3 nucleotides are TGTGCCAGCAGACCCGCGGGGGAGACCCAGTACTTC. This codes for CASRPAGETQYF.

V usage is TRBV12-3 or TRBV12-4 and J usage is TRBJ1-6; D uncertain. V dropped 4 bases and J dropped 8 bases, with 9 bases sitting between them. The CDR3 is 13 residues long. This CDR3 reads CASSWEFDSPLHF. DNA for the CDR3: TGTGCCAGCAGTTGGGAATTCGATTCACCCCTCCACTTT.

The rearrangement uses TRBV7-2 and TRBJ2-3, with D possibly being TRBD2 (5 bases). In germline, CDR1 is SGHTA, CDR2 FQGNSA. There are 18 residues in the CDR3. V lost 3 bases and J 4 bases, leaving 23 bases between the germline ends. The CDR3 is CASSFARRSLTLADTQYF. CDR3 sequence (DNA): TGTGCCAGCAGCTTTGCGAGGAGGTCTCTGACGCTGGCAGATACGCAGTATTTT.

This clonotype was recorded only once. The V and J genes are TRBV12-5 and TRBJ1-1, with a tentative D call TRBD1 (5 bases). The ends were cut back, 7 bases at V and 3 bases at J, with 18 bases in the middle. This CDR3 spans 15 amino acids. The germline V gene encodes CDR1 LGHNT and CDR2 FRNRAP. The DNA of the CDR3 is TGTGCTAGTGCCATTGGACAAGCACACGACACTGAAGCTTTCTTT. Protein product: CASAIGQAHDTEAFF.

The chain joins TRBV7-3 to TRBJ2-5; D unclear. This CDR3 spans 13 amino acids. The germline CDR1 and CDR2 sequences are SGHTA and FQGTGA. Between the trimmed V and J ends, which lost 5 bases and 2 bases, there was a span of 9 bases. CDR3 bases: TGTGCCAGCAGCCCCATGGGTCAAGAGACCCAGTACTTC. Its translation: CASSPMGQETQYF.